Included here is one T cell receptor (beta chain) sequence, with context. This clone showed up just a few times. Its antigen target is currently unknown. Base qualities are not provided; no much larger clone lies one nucleotide away. This entry comes from a study of beta chain features in type 1 diabetes (dated by TCRdb to the late 2010s). Notes on the research overall: No differences in mean age, gender distribution, total cell number or subset yield were found between patients and healthy donors. Across all samples, some 99 million sorted cells were examined, and cell number per subset correlated strongly with RNA yield. In the study, recently diagnosed type 1 diabetes patients and matched healthy donors were compared on the TCRB repertoires of their sorted circulating CD4+ T cell subsets. Naive and central memory subsets were obtained from all 30 or so donors, but regulatory and stem cell-like memory subsets were isolated from only 8 patients and roughly eight healthy donors.

The entire amount of isolated RNA was reverse transcribed using the High Capacity cDNA Reverse Transcription Kit, so the sequenced TCRB transcripts were expressed ones. Naive, central memory and regulatory T cell samples underwent deep immunoSEQ sequencing, averaging roughly 3.5 million total reads per sample. After sorted cells were lysed in RLT buffer, RNA was extracted with DNase-treated RNeasy Micro or Mini kits, with the choice depending on cell number. To prevent cross-contamination, each cell subset was processed individually, whereas patient and healthy donor samples were processed jointly. TCRB sequences were amplified from cDNA with the immunoSEQ multiplex PCR, producing 87-bp fragments spanning the CDR3 region. Sequencing of the amplicons was performed on the Illumina HiSeq platform. The authors' pipeline ran thus. Synthetic template baselines were used to correct PCR bias computationally, reads within Hamming distance 2 were collapsed, and singletons that could not be merged were discarded. By aligning reads against IMGT, V, D and J genes, CDR3 length, and insertions or deletions at six rearrangement sites were assigned. Within each subset, clonotype counts were normalized to sorted cell number, and only after that were true diversity and Gini coefficients computed with the tcR R package. The overlap coefficient, calculated on TCRB nucleotide sequences, was used to quantify repertoire sharing. Out-of-frame TCRB sequences from naive cells were analyzed as a proxy for the pre-selection repertoire. TCRdb's version of the immuneACCESS table is confined to in-frame rearrangements and falls short of the full clone set. An unresolved V gene accounts for under half of the shortfall where checked; the remainder is of unknown origin. V, J and clone size are those of that table, while D and trimming were read from the DNA. The sample has fewer than 250,000 clones on record, 9.6% of them singletons. The ten largest make up just under 0.035% of the sample.

From the germline V gene, CDR1 is SNHLY and CDR2 is FYNNEI. The cysteine opens and the phenylalanine closes a CDR3 of 17 amino acids. The read is trimmed to its CDR3 DNA, 51 bases read in frame from base 1. From V the trimming removes 8 bases and from J it removes 7 bases, while the gene matches leave 17 bases of the junction unaccounted for. A single peripheral blood draw of around 0.11 L on average was collected from each donor into heparinised tubes. Naive, central memory, regulatory and stem cell-like memory CD4+ T cells were sorted on a BD FACSAria II using a panel including CD45RO, CCR7, CD25, CD127, CD95 and CD27. All sorted populations exceeded 95% purity. PBMCs were separated immediately by Lymphoprep density gradient centrifugation and were stained directly, without being cultured. So that batch effects would be minimized, each experiment stained and sorted samples in pairs, pairing one healthy donor with one patient.

Broader findings and caveats from the paper: Because cDNA was sequenced instead of genomic DNA, activated cells with high expression could be over-represented, although the groups did not differ in activation or CD3 levels. Patients with type 1 diabetes made fewer insertions and deleted more nucleotides at VDJ recombination sites, implying thymic rearrangement abnormalities. Only small numbers of individuals were included in the HLA sub-analyses, which left unresolved whether HLA type had any influence on TCRB rearrangement. The naive, central memory and regulatory TCRB repertoires appeared to resemble one another more closely among patients than among healthy donors. In all four CD4+ subsets, TCRB CDR3 length was moderately but significantly shorter in type 1 diabetes patients. Shorter templates might have been favored by PCR, but patient and control samples were amplified and corrected together, so both groups would have been affected equally by any skew.

The chain links TRBV2 with TRBJ2-5; 12 nucleotides in the junction match TRBD2. Material for sequencing was naive CD4+ T cells from blood. The cell subset or site label, as the study defines it: true naive CD4+ T cells. This sequence originates from a woman between 18 and 29 years old in good health. CDR3 protein: CASETPSGGAGSWTQYF. The DNA is TGTGCCAGCGAGACTCCTAGCGGGGGGGCCGGTTCGTGGACCCAGTACTTC.